A single TCR beta chain is shown here with its context. The table lists this clone with a count of one. Its antigen has not been determined. No base-level quality is on record; no much larger clone is a single base apart. The record originates from a study of blood T cell repertoires in COVID-19 (dated by TCRdb to between 2020 and 2021). Context from the whole study: Samples covering the acute and convalescent phases of COVID-19 were provided by collaborators in the United States, Italy and Spain. The material from the prospective study consisted of cDNA or gDNA derived from T cells, B-cell-depleted T cells, or PBMCs. The dataset comprised deeply sampled blood TCRbeta repertoires from subjects exposed to, actively infected with, or recovered from COVID-19. The repertoires were made available in a free public database intended to serve as a resource for research on the immune response to SARS-CoV-2. Samples were obtained from the ongoing ImmuneRACE study (first 160 participants) and from 1,254 subjects provided by 6 global collaborators. Sample metadata almost always included a de-identified subject ID, COVID-19 status, age in years and sex. Where HLA class I and class II types were available, the types were taken from metadata supplied by the sample provider, not from assay-based typing. Here is what the overall study found, with its caveats: The quantity of clinical and demographic metadata differed by source and by participant and was supplied without curation.

TCRbeta CDR3 regions were amplified from genomic DNA using the immunoSEQ Assay, a bias-controlled multiplex PCR. The original pipeline was this. The number of nucleated cells in each sample was estimated by amplification of reference gene primers within the assay. Sequence reads were collapsed and filtered to measure the absolute abundance of every unique TCRbeta CDR3 rearrangement. For each sample, productive Simpson clonality was calculated by taking the square root of Simpson's diversity index across productive rearrangements. TCRdb limited this immuneACCESS table to in-frame rearrangements with V and J called. A share of clones is missing; checked studies link under half to unresolved V genes, and the rest is unexplained. D and trimming come from the DNA, and the V and J calls and clone size come from that table. The sample contains fewer than 300,000 clones, 82% of them found a single time. Less than 4% of the sample goes to the ten largest clones.

The collaborating institutions used their own protocols to collect whole blood in K2EDTA tubes. For TCRbeta analysis, collaborators shipped samples as frozen whole blood, isolated PBMCs, or DNA extracted from either of those sample types. The CDR3 has 16 amino acids, counting the end cysteine and phenylalanine. Only CDR3 DNA remains: 48 bases, in frame from the first base. V has 5 bases trimmed and J has 6 bases trimmed; junction bases matching no gene number 9. As encoded in the germline V gene, CDR1 is MNHEY while CDR2 is SVGEGT. This sequence originates from a young woman with acute or convalescent COVID-19. The specimen sequenced was peripheral blood. Recombination joined TRBV6-2 or TRBV6-3 with TRBJ2-1, with 11 middle bases fitting TRBD2. The sequenced DNA is TGTGCCAGCAGTCCCATTCTAGCGGGAGGCGGCAATGAGCAGTTCTTC. Its product reads: CASSPILAGGGNEQFF.